A single sample gave rise to the 2 T cell receptor beta chains below, sequenced in a study of CXCR3-negative and CXCR3-positive naive CD8 T cells. The authors prepared UMI-labeled TRB cDNA libraries by 5' RACE. Reprocessing the 5' RACE reads, TCRdb reports a single entry for every CDR3 protein and omits DNA. This listing includes 140,000 to 150,000 distinct CDR3 sequences. These TCRs' antigens remain unknown. Broader study findings: Naive cells that were CXCR3-positive had more hydrophobic TRB CDR3s (compared with CXCR3-negative naive cells).

Sequencing was done on a sample of naive CXCR3+ CD8+ T cells from blood. Sample subset: CD45RO-CCR7+CD27+CD95- naive CD8+ T cells expressing CXCR3 (TNR3+). The receptor source for this set is a human donor in good health. Some clones in this sample may be carry-over from other donors' samples.

The rearrangement joins TRBV5-1 to TRBJ2-7; TCRdb outputs TRBD1, but without DNA this stays unchecked. Germline CDR1 reads SGHRS; CDR2 reads YFSETQ. This CDR3 has 14 amino acids. The CDR3 reads CASSSRDMSYEQYF.

V and J are TRBV5-1 and TRBJ1-2; the TCRdb call, TRBD1, lacks DNA for checking. This CDR3 is built from 15 residues. Germline lookup yields CDR1 SGHRS and CDR2 YFSETQ. This CDR3 reads CASTPNRAGNYGYTF.